This T cell receptor (beta chain) was identified during a study of cytomegalovirus exposure and HLA in healthy donors. A multiplex PCR was run with 60 Vbeta primers and 13 Jbeta primers. The assay was immunoSEQ multiplex PCR, and TCRdb's table has in-frame clones only and misses some. The data show 150,000 to 200,000 clones, roughly 77% seen once. The CDR3 consists of 13 residues. The germline CDR1 and CDR2 sequences are SGHTA and FQGTGA. V shed 4 bases and J shed 8 bases, with 14 bases lying between them. Sequenced sample: PBMCs. The rearrangement uses TRBV7-3 and TRBJ1-1; D perhaps matches TRBD1 (6 bases). The receptor comes from a male donor in good health and CMV-seropositive. DNA for the CDR3: TGTGCCAGCAGCTCAACACAGGGAACCGAAGCTTTCTTT. It translates to CASSSTQGTEAFF.